This paragraph reports one T cell receptor (beta chain). Its antigen is unknown. This entry is derived from a study of cytomegalovirus exposure and HLA in healthy donors. Study-wide results and caveats: A later analysis, which compared TCR beta chains of equal frequency, found the HLA-associated ones more clonally expanded. The Asian-associated ancestry cluster reportedly had fewer N-insertions than the 666-donor mean in a later analysis.

The PCR had 60 Vbeta and 13 Jbeta primers. The protocol was immunoSEQ multiplex PCR, while the TCRdb copy is restricted to in-frame clones and leaves out a portion. The sample's table shows 100,000 to 150,000 clones. Between the trimmed V and J ends, which lost 6 bases and 8 bases, there was a span of 13 bases. In germline, CDR1 is MDHEN, CDR2 SYDVKM. The CDR3 contains 13 residues. The chain carries TRBV28 and TRBJ1-4; TRBD1 might be the D (5 bases). The sequencing sample was made of PBMCs. This receptor was obtained from a man younger than 35 in good health and CMV-seronegative. The CDR3 DNA follows: TGTGCCAGCAGCCCGGGGGGAGGGGAAAAACTGTTTTTT. Translated, it gives CASSPGGGEKLFF.